The 21 T cell receptor beta chains presented below share a single source sample, sequenced in a study of blood T cell repertoires in COVID-19. Produced via immunoSEQ multiplex PCR; TCRdb's table is partial and in-frame only. This table holds a few hundred thousand clones, 75% to 90% found once. The sample comprised PBMCs or T cells enriched from blood (not recorded which). The source is a woman aged 45-65 years who had recovered from COVID-19.

This chain joins TRBV5-6 and TRBJ2-7; D is perhaps TRBD2 (5 bases). The CDR3 sequence is 15 residues long. V was clipped by 4 bases and J by 3 bases, with 17 bases between them. Germline-derived CDR1 and CDR2 are SGHDT and YYEEEE. The CDR3 loop is CASSIGRDGDYEQYF. As DNA, the CDR3 is TGTGCCAGCAGCATTGGGAGAGACGGTGACTACGAGCAGTACTTC.

This clone was found once. This chain connects TRBV7-2 to TRBJ2-7; 11 bases match TRBD2. Unmatched junction bases numbered 4, after V lost 5 bases and J lost 1 base. CDR1 is SGHTA, CDR2 FQGNSA, per germline. This CDR3 has 15 amino acids. The DNA of the CDR3 is TGTGCCAGCAGCCGGAGGACTAGCGGGTCCTACGAGCAGTACTTC. Protein product: CASSRRTSGSYEQYF.

CDR3 sequence reads: CASSRRDRGWNTEAFF. CDR3 DNA: TGTGCCAGCAGTCGGCGGGACAGGGGGTGGAACACTGAAGCTTTCTTT. J is TRBJ1-1 and V is TRBV28, with 11 positions matching TRBD1. The ends lost 5 bases at V and 1 base at J; junction bases unmatched: 6. Germline CDR1 MDHEN, CDR2 SYDVKM. CDR3 size: 16 residues.

The rearrangement joins TRBV29-1 to TRBJ1-2; D is perhaps TRBD1 (6 bases). The V end lost 4 bases, the J end lost 3 bases, and 9 bases lay between the germline ends. CDR1 and CDR2 from the germline V gene are SQVTM and ANQGSEA. The CDR3 extends over 12 amino acids. For the CDR3, the DNA is TGCAGCGTTGTTGCAGGGGACTATGGCTACACCTTC. Its translation: CSVVAGDYGYTF.

This chain links TRBV15 with TRBJ2-7, with 9 bases lining up with TRBD1. Germline loops: CDR1 LNHNV, CDR2 YYDKDF (reference sequence). The J segment lost 3 bases and the V segment lost 5 bases, leaving 5 bases of the junction unmatched. The CDR3 is 14 amino acids. The CDR3 region has the DNA TGTGCCACCAGCGCGCCGGGACAGGGCTACGAGCAGTACTTC. Translated: CATSAPGQGYEQYF.

CDR3 coding DNA: TGTGCCAGCAGCTTGGGACAGCTTAACTATGGCTACACCTTC. Amino acid sequence: CASSLGQLNYGYTF. This sequence joins TRBV5-4 and TRBJ1-2; possible D gene TRBD1, 5 bases. This CDR3 is 14 amino acids long. Trimming shortened V by 0 bases and J by 1 base, and 7 bases separated the two germline ends. Germline V gene lookup returns CDR1 SGHNT and CDR2 YYREEE (reference sequence).

The chain has TRBV28 and TRBJ2-3, with 12 bases that match TRBD2. Germline-derived CDR1 and CDR2 are MDHEN and SYDVKM. The ends lost 8 bases at V and 7 bases at J; junction bases unmatched: 10. CDR3 length equals 15 residues. CDR3: CASQPPSGGEYTQYF. The CDR3 DNA reads as TGTGCCAGCCAACCCCCTAGCGGGGGGGAGTATACGCAGTATTTT. The full variable domain, in which reference TRBV28 and TRBJ2-3 provide the parts outside the CDR3, is DVKVTQSSRYLVKRTGEKVFLECVQDMDHENMFWYRQDPGLGLRLIYFSYDVKMKEKGDIPEGYSVSREKKERFSLILESASTNQTSMYLCASQPPSGGEYTQYFGPGTRLTVL.

In its sample, this clone was seen once. The J gene is TRBJ1-2, the V gene TRBV30; no reliable D call. This CDR3 has 11 residues. Trimming shortened V by 3 bases and J by 7 bases, and 9 bases separated the two germline ends. From germline, CDR1 is GTSNPN and CDR2 SVGIG (reference sequence). CDR3 loop: CAWSEGGGYTF. CDR3 in DNA: TGTGCCTGGAGCGAGGGTGGTGGCTACACCTTC. The full variable domain, completed using reference TRBV30 and TRBJ1-2, is SQTIHQWPATLVQPVGSPLSLECTVEGTSNPNLYWYRQAAGRGLQLLFYSVGIGQISSEVPQNLSASRPQDRQFILSSKKLLLSDSGFYLCAWSEGGGYTFGSGTRLTVV.

The CDR3 region is CASSQKGGDYYEQYF. The CDR3 DNA is TGTGCCAGCAGCCAAAAAGGGGGGGATTACTACGAGCAGTACTTC. The chain employs TRBV14 and TRBJ2-7; the D gene is possibly TRBD2 (7 bases). Looked up from germline, CDR1 is SGHDN and CDR2 is FVKESK. The V and J ends lost 2 bases and 3 bases respectively, with 14 bases between them. CDR3 length: 15 residues.

A note on this clone: The same CDR3 arises from other DNA sequences in this sample as well. The gene calls are TRBV19 and TRBJ1-5; D perhaps matches TRBD1 (5 bases). Trimming pared 8 bases from V and 1 base from J, leaving 6 bases between. CDR3 length: 12 residues. Germline CDR1 LNHDA, CDR2 SQIVND (reference sequence). The CDR3 region has the DNA TGTGCCAGTTCAGGGAGCAATCAGCCCCAGCATTTT. Protein: CASSGSNQPQHF.

The CDR3 is CASSLLPSGGGKLFF. The DNA of the CDR3 is TGTGCCAGCAGCTTACTCCCATCAGGGGGAGGAAAACTGTTTTTT. This chain uses TRBV11-2 with TRBJ1-4, with TRBD1 matching 7 bases. This CDR3 comprises 15 residues. The germline CDR1 and CDR2 sequences are SGHAT and FQNNGV. The ends lost 2 bases at V and 10 bases at J; junction bases unmatched: 10. The full variable domain, rest sourced from reference TRBV11-2 and TRBJ1-4, is EAGVAQSPRYKIIEKRQSVAFWCNPISGHATLYWYQQILGQGPKLLIQFQNNGVVDDSQLPKDRFSAERLKGVDSTLKIQPAKLEDSAVYLCASSLLPSGGGKLFFGSGTQLSVL.

This rearrangement joins TRBV30 to TRBJ1-5; tentatively, D is TRBD1 (6 bases). The CDR3 covers 15 residues. Germline CDR1 is GTSNPN and CDR2 is SVGIG (reference sequence). Trimming shortened V by 0 bases and J by 1 base, and 10 bases separated the two germline ends. CDR3 amino acids: CAWSVQGRSNQPQHF. The CDR3 nucleotides read TGTGCCTGGAGTGTACAGGGACGAAGCAATCAGCCCCAGCATTTT.

V usage is TRBV19 and J usage is TRBJ1-6, with TRBD1 matching over 7 bases. The CDR3 totals 14 residues. Germline V gives CDR1 LNHDA, CDR2 SQIVND (reference sequence). The J segment lost 7 bases and the V segment lost 5 bases, leaving 5 bases of the junction unmatched. Here the CDR3 DNA reads TGTGCCAGTAGTGCGCAGGGGGAGAATTCACCCCTCCACTTT. Translated: CASSAQGENSPLHF.

The chain recombines TRBV2 with TRBJ1-6; perhaps TRBD1 as D (6 bases). This CDR3 is built from 16 residues. V was shortened by 8 bases and J by 2 bases, with 16 bases between the two germline ends. Germline V gene lookup returns CDR1 SNHLY and CDR2 FYNNEI. DNA of the CDR3: TGTGCCAGCGAGGGCGGGGGCATCGCCTATAATTCACCCCTCCACTTT. It encodes CASEGGGIAYNSPLHF.

The CDR3 DNA is TGTGCCAGCAGCCGAGACTCGGGTAGGGAGACCCAGTACTTC. Translating it yields CASSRDSGRETQYF. The chain has TRBV7-9 and TRBJ2-5; unclear D gene. The CDR3 is made up of 14 amino acids. Germline CDR1 is SEHNR and CDR2 is FQNEAQ (reference sequence). V was trimmed by 5 bases and J by 5 bases, leaving 15 bases between them.

This sequence joins TRBV3-1 (or the pseudogene TRBV3-2) and TRBJ2-1, with TRBD1 identical over 8 bases. Per germline, CDR1 LGHDT and CDR2 YNNKEL (reference sequence). The CDR3 totals 16 residues. V lost 0 bases, J lost 7 bases, and 8 bases stayed unmatched. In DNA, the CDR3 is TGTGCCAGCAGCCAAGAGCAGGGGGCGCTTAAGAATGAGCAGTTCTTC. It specifies CASSQEQGALKNEQFF.

The CDR3 DNA reads TGTGCCAGCAGCTTACAAGGGGGCCTCCCCGGGGAGCTGTTTTTT. This encodes CASSLQGGLPGELFF. The chain employs TRBV11-1 and TRBJ2-2, with TRBD1 identical over 7 bases. J was trimmed by 6 bases and V by 2 bases; bases with no gene match: 6. Germline loops: CDR1 SGHAT, CDR2 FQDESV (reference sequence). This CDR3 is 15 amino acids long.

The chain has TRBV19 and TRBJ2-1, with 7 bases aligning to TRBD2. The length of the CDR3 is 15 residues. Per the germline V gene, CDR1 is LNHDA and CDR2 is SQIVND (reference sequence). V shed 5 bases, J shed 2 bases, and the junction held 6 bases outside the gene matches. The CDR3 bases are TGTGCCAGTAGTTTTAGACTAGCCCCCTACAATGAGCAGTTCTTC. It translates to CASSFRLAPYNEQFF.

This clone was seen a few times. The chain combines TRBV11-2 with TRBJ1-6; no clear D gene. Deletions cut 5 bases from V and 9 bases from J, with 8 bases between. The CDR3 length is 12 residues. Germline CDR1 SGHAT, CDR2 FQNNGV. The CDR3 loop reads CASSGPSSPLHF. The DNA of the CDR3 is TGTGCCAGCAGCGGCCCGTCTTCACCCCTCCACTTT.

The chain is built from TRBV18 and TRBJ2-7, with 7 positions matching TRBD2. This CDR3 has 15 amino acids. Trimming took 5 bases from V and 3 from J; bases not matched to a gene: 10. The V gene's germline CDR1 is KGHSH and CDR2 LQKENI. The CDR3 loop is CASSSLLGGNYEQYF. CDR3 sequence (DNA): TGTGCCAGCTCATCCCTCCTGGGAGGGAACTACGAGCAGTACTTC.

The genes are TRBV10-3 and TRBJ1-4, with 10 bases that match TRBD1. The CDR3 has 14 residues. Germline lookup yields CDR1 ENHRY and CDR2 SYGVKD. V trimming: 9 bases; J trimming: 7 bases; junction bases outside the gene matches: 8. The CDR3 coding sequence is TGTGCCATTCAAAAGGGACAGGGGATTGAAAAACTGTTTTTT. Translation: CAIQKGQGIEKLFF.